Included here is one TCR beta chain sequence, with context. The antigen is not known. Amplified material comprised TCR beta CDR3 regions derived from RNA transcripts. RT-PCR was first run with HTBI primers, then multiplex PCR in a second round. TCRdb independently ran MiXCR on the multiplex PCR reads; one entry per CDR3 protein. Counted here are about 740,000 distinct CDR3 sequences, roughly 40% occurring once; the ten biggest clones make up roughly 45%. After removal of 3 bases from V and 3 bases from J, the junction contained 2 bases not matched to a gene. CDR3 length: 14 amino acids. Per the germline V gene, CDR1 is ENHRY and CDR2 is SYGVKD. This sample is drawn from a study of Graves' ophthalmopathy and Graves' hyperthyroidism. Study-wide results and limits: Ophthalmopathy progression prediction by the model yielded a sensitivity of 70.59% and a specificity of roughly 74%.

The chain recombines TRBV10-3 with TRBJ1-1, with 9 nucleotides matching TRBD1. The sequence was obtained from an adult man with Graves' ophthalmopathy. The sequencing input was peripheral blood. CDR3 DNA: TGTGCCATCAGTGAAGGGACAGGGTACACTGAAGCTTTCTTT. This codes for CAISEGTGYTEAFF.